These 29 T cell receptor beta chains share one sample of origin, sequenced in a study of cytomegalovirus exposure and HLA in healthy donors. The PCR ran on 60 Vbeta and 13 Jbeta primers. The data were produced by immunoSEQ multiplex PCR, yet TCRdb's version contains in-frame clones alone and is incomplete. The sample's table shows 150,000 to 200,000 clones. Sequencing was performed on PBMCs. The receptor source for this set is a woman aged 60 to 75 in good health and CMV-seronegative.

This rearrangement joins TRBV10-3 to TRBJ2-1; 7 bases match TRBD1. The junction had 3 bases not matched to a gene; V was cut back by 5 bases and J by 8 bases. The CDR3 contains 12 residues. Per germline, CDR1 ENHRY and CDR2 SYGVKD. The CDR3 protein is CAISTQGDEQFF. As DNA, the CDR3 is TGTGCCATCAGTACCCAGGGGGATGAGCAGTTCTTC.

The gene calls are TRBV19 and TRBJ2-5, with D tentatively TRBD2 (5 bases). Germline V CDR1 and CDR2: LNHDA, SQIVND (reference sequence). This CDR3 comprises 12 residues. Deletions cut 5 bases from V and 4 bases from J, with 8 bases between. CDR3 loop: CASSRGPETQYF. CDR3 in DNA: TGTGCCAGTAGTCGCGGGCCAGAGACCCAGTACTTC.

CDR3 coding DNA: TGCGCCAGCAGCTTTCCGGGACTAGCGGGAGGGCCCATCGGGCACAATGAGCAGTTCTTC. Translated: CASSFPGLAGGPIGHNEQFF. This sequence joins TRBV5-1 and TRBJ2-1, with 16 bases aligning to TRBD2. V lost 2 bases, J lost 5 bases, and 13 bases stayed unmatched. The CDR3 extends over 20 amino acids. Germline V gene sequence: CDR1 SGHRS, CDR2 YFSETQ.

The CDR3 region has the DNA TGTGCCAGCAGCTTATTTTCCCGGAACAGGCAGAACACTGAAGCTTTCTTT. Encoded protein: CASSLFSRNRQNTEAFF. This rearrangement joins TRBV7-8 to TRBJ1-1; TRBD1 is a possible D gene (5 bases). Germline CDR1 reads SGHVS; CDR2 reads FQNEAQ. The V end lost 2 bases, the J end lost 1 base, and 17 bases lay between the germline ends. The CDR3 is 17 residues long.

The V gene is TRBV14, the J gene TRBJ2-7; D might be TRBD2 (5 bases). Trimming took 5 bases from V and 3 from J, leaving 14 bases between them. Germline-derived CDR1 and CDR2 are SGHDN and FVKESK. The CDR3 has 14 residues. The CDR3 here is CASSVASRYYEQYF. The CDR3, as DNA: TGTGCCAGCAGCGTAGCTAGCCGCTACTACGAGCAGTACTTC.

V is TRBV9 and J is TRBJ1-3; possibly TRBD1 for D (5 bases). The CDR3 covers 15 residues. Germline CDR1 is SGDLS and CDR2 is YYNGEE. Trimming removed 0 bases from V and 2 bases from J, with 9 bases in between. The CDR3 nucleotides read TGTGCCAGCAGCGTAGTTGGGGGGACTGGAAACACCATATATTTT. Translated: CASSVVGGTGNTIYF.

The chain is built from TRBV6-5 and TRBJ1-1, with TRBD1 matching 8 bases. CDR1 and CDR2 from the germline V gene are MNHEY and SVGAGI. The junction had 4 bases not matched to a gene; V was cut back by 7 bases and J by 0 bases. The CDR3 spans 14 residues. The CDR3 DNA reads as TGTGCCAGCAAGTCAGGGGGCATGAACACTGAAGCTTTCTTT. Encoded protein: CASKSGGMNTEAFF.

The chain couples TRBV29-1 to TRBJ2-1, with D perhaps matching TRBD2 (5 bases). Germline CDR1 reads SQVTM; CDR2 reads ANQGSEA. This CDR3 is built from 12 residues. Trimming removed 7 bases from V and 12 bases from J, with 19 bases in between. The CDR3 here is CSADPGEWVQFF. The CDR3 nucleotides read TGCAGCGCCGATCCCGGGGAGTGGGTGCAGTTCTTC.

The rearrangement uses TRBV5-8 and TRBJ2-7, with D perhaps matching TRBD1 (6 bases). Germline-derived CDR1 and CDR2 are SGHTS and YDEGEE. V lost 1 base and J 2 bases, leaving 16 bases between the germline ends. This CDR3 region has 16 residues. This CDR3 reads CASSLNREGGAYEQYF. As DNA, the CDR3 is TGTGCCAGCAGCTTGAACAGGGAAGGAGGAGCCTACGAGCAGTACTTC.

The chain uses TRBV5-1 and TRBJ2-5; 7 nucleotides match TRBD1. Near its end, the DNA agrees better with TRBJ2-7, so the J call may be wrong. The CDR3 runs to 15 residues. Per the germline V gene, CDR1 is SGHRS and CDR2 is YFSETQ. DNA for the CDR3: TGCGCCAGCAGCTTGGGCACAGGGGCCGCCTACGAGCAGTACTTC. It specifies CASSLGTGAAYEQYF.

J is TRBJ2-2 and V is TRBV5-1, with D possibly matching TRBD1 (6 bases). Looked up from germline, CDR1 is SGHRS and CDR2 is YFSETQ. Trimming left V 3 bases short and J 0 bases short, with 12 bases between. The length of the CDR3 is 16 residues. The CDR3 DNA reads TGCGCCAGCAGCTGGCAGGGACATTCGAACACCGGGGAGCTGTTTTTT. Translating it yields CASSWQGHSNTGELFF.

The chain carries TRBV7-2 and TRBJ1-4; D unresolved. V lost 5 bases and J 8 bases, leaving 12 bases between the germline ends. The CDR3 totals 13 residues. Germline V gene sequence: CDR1 SGHTA, CDR2 FQGNSA. This CDR3 is CASSKNLGEKLFF. CDR3 in DNA: TGTGCCAGCAGCAAGAACCTCGGGGAAAAACTGTTTTTT.

CDR3: CASSLAMGQSYEQYF. CDR3 nucleotides: TGTGCCAGCAGCTTAGCCATGGGGCAGTCCTACGAGCAGTACTTC. The chain carries TRBV7-6 and TRBJ2-7, with a tentative D call TRBD1 (5 bases). The V end lost 0 bases, the J end lost 1 base, and 10 bases lay between the germline ends. The length of the CDR3 is 15 residues. Germline CDR1 and CDR2: SGHVS and FNYEAQ.

This chain connects TRBV19 to TRBJ2-3, with D perhaps matching TRBD2 (5 bases). This CDR3 contains 15 residues. Germline V gene sequence: CDR1 LNHDA, CDR2 SQIVND (reference sequence). V lost 9 bases to trimming and J lost 4 bases, with 20 bases between them. CDR3: CASNNRAEGADTQYF. CDR3 bases: TGTGCCAGCAATAATAGGGCCGAGGGAGCAGATACGCAGTATTTT. The full variable domain, with the rest looked up from reference TRBV19 and TRBJ2-3, is DGGITQSPKYLFRKEGQNVTLSCEQNLNHDAMYWYRQDPGQGLRLIYYSQIVNDFQKGDIAEGYSVSREKKESFPLTVTSAQKNPTAFYLCASNNRAEGADTQYFGPGTRLTVL.

The chain links TRBV7-3 to TRBJ1-2; D is ambiguous. This CDR3 has 15 residues. The V end lost 1 base, the J end lost 0 bases, and 9 bases lay between the germline ends. Germline V gene lookup returns CDR1 SGHTA and CDR2 FQGTGA. Written as DNA, the CDR3 is TGTGCCAGCAGCTTAAGTGGCGGCTCTAACTATGGCTACACCTTC. Its protein is CASSLSGGSNYGYTF.

Comment on this clone: At one end the junction does not follow the germline gene, possibly because of a read error. CDR3 in DNA: TGTGCCAGCAGCTCCGTGGGACAGGGGAAGCGATTC. Translating gives CASSSVGQGKRF. V usage is TRBV5-4 and J usage is TRBJ2-4, with TRBD1 identical over 10 bases. The CDR3 spans 12 residues. From germline, CDR1 is SGHNT and CDR2 YYREEE (reference sequence).

This chain joins TRBV5-4 and TRBJ2-1; the D gene is possibly TRBD1 (5 bases). Trimming pared 3 bases from V and 4 bases from J, leaving 14 bases between. The length of the CDR3 is 15 residues. Looked up from germline, CDR1 is SGHNT and CDR2 is YYREEE (reference sequence). The chain's CDR3 is CASSWGRQRYNEQFF. In DNA form, the CDR3 reads TGTGCCAGCAGCTGGGGCCGGCAAAGATACAATGAGCAGTTCTTC.

This chain links TRBV9 with TRBJ2-2; a possible D gene is TRBD1 (6 bases). The CDR3 covers 13 residues. The germline V gene has CDR1 SGDLS and CDR2 YYNGEE. Trimming shortened V by 2 bases and J by 8 bases, and 10 bases separated the two germline ends. For the CDR3, the DNA is TGTGCCAGCAGCGTGTGGGGGCAAGGGGAGCTGTTTTTT. Translating it yields CASSVWGQGELFF.

The chain joins TRBV5-1 to TRBJ2-7, with 7 nucleotides matching TRBD2. The V segment lost 0 bases and the J segment 3 bases; nucleotides outside the gene matches: 3. CDR1 SGHRS and CDR2 YFSETQ come from the germline V gene. The CDR3 contains 14 residues. CDR3 in amino acids: CASSLETSDYEQYF. The CDR3, as DNA: TGCGCCAGCAGCTTGGAAACTAGCGACTACGAGCAGTACTTC.

The V call is TRBV4-2, the J call TRBJ1-6, with D possibly matching TRBD1 (5 bases). Germline V gene sequence: CDR1 LGHNA, CDR2 YNFKEQ. The CDR3 runs to 14 residues. V lost 2 bases and J 10 bases, leaving 12 bases between the germline ends. This CDR3 is CASSQRDSGSPLHF. The CDR3 region has the DNA TGTGCCAGCAGCCAAAGAGACAGTGGGTCACCCCTCCACTTT.

The V and J genes are TRBV6-5 and TRBJ1-2; a weak D match, TRBD1 (6 bases). Germline CDR1 and CDR2: MNHEY and SVGAGI. The CDR3 has 13 amino acids. V shed 6 bases and J shed 4 bases, with 12 bases lying between them. CDR3 DNA: TGTGCCAGCAGCCGGGCGGGGGCCTATGGCTACACCTTC. This codes for CASSRAGAYGYTF.

J is TRBJ2-5 and V is TRBV7-9; unclear D gene. V shed 0 bases and J shed 1 base, with 6 bases lying between them. CDR3 length equals 14 residues. Germline values: CDR1 SEHNR, CDR2 FQNEAQ (reference sequence). The CDR3 loop reads CASSLAWLQETQYF. Here the CDR3 DNA reads TGTGCCAGCAGCTTAGCTTGGCTCCAAGAGACCCAGTACTTC.

This chain joins TRBV7-3 and TRBJ2-1; unclear D gene. CDR1 is SGHTA, CDR2 FQGTGA, per germline. V was pared by 2 bases and J by 8 bases, with 13 bases between. The CDR3 totals 14 residues. CDR3 sequence: CASSLSGSTHEQFF. Written as DNA, the CDR3 is TGTGCCAGCAGCTTATCGGGTAGCACCCATGAGCAGTTCTTC.

The chain recombines TRBV7-6 with TRBJ2-5; D call uncertain. V was cut by 5 bases and J by 4 bases, with 17 bases left in between. CDR3 length: 15 amino acids. The germline V gene encodes CDR1 SGHVS and CDR2 FNYEAQ. CDR3 amino acids: CASSKARSSRETQYF. The CDR3 DNA reads as TGTGCCAGCAGCAAAGCTCGATCCTCGCGAGAGACCCAGTACTTC.

The CDR3 region is CASRTLAGAEAFF. The CDR3 bases are TGTGCCAGCCGGACACTCGCTGGCGCTGAAGCTTTCTTT. The chain has TRBV7-9 and TRBJ1-1; possibly TRBD1 for D (5 bases). Germline V CDR1 and CDR2: SEHNR, FQNEAQ (reference sequence). The CDR3 runs 13 residues. V lost 8 bases to trimming and J lost 6 bases, with 16 bases between them.

CDR3 sequence (DNA): TGTGCCAGCAGCCAAGAGGGGACAGGAACTAACTATGGCTACACCTTC. The encoded protein is CASSQEGTGTNYGYTF. This chain links TRBV14 with TRBJ1-2, with 8 bases that match TRBD1. This CDR3 has 16 amino acids. The trim removed 0 bases at V and 0 bases at J, leaving 3 bases unmatched. Germline assignment: CDR1 SGHDN and CDR2 FVKESK.

This chain uses TRBV7-2 with TRBJ2-7; D not resolved. The CDR3 covers 10 residues. Deletions cut 5 bases from V and 9 bases from J, with 8 bases between. CDR1 and CDR2 from the germline V gene are SGHTA and FQGNSA. In DNA, the CDR3 is TGTGCCAGCAGCCAGACACGGCAGTACTTC. It encodes CASSQTRQYF.

V is TRBV7-2 and J is TRBJ2-2, with TRBD1 identical over 9 bases. Germline CDR1 reads SGHTA; CDR2 reads FQGNSA. The CDR3 has 15 residues. The junction had 7 bases not matched to a gene; V was cut back by 5 bases and J by 6 bases. DNA for the CDR3: TGTGCCAGCAGCCCCAGGACAGGGGAGGCCGGGGAGCTGTTTTTT. As protein: CASSPRTGEAGELFF. Supplemented by reference TRBV7-2 and TRBJ2-2, the full variable domain reads GAGVSQSPSNKVTEKGKDVELRCDPISGHTALYWYRQSLGQGLEFLIYFQGNSAPDKSGLPSDRFSAERTGGSVSTLTIQRTQQEDSAVYLCASSPRTGEAGELFFGEGSRLTVL.

This chain joins TRBV27 and TRBJ1-5; no definite D call. Trimming shortened V by 5 bases and J by 7 bases, and 12 bases separated the two germline ends. The V gene's germline CDR1 is MNHEY and CDR2 SMNVEV (reference sequence). The CDR3 length is 13 residues. This chain's CDR3 is CASSPRLFQPQHF. The CDR3 DNA is TGTGCCAGCAGTCCCCGACTTTTCCAGCCCCAGCATTTT.